This is a list of T cell receptor beta chains from one sample in a study of blood T cell repertoires in COVID-19. The data were produced by immunoSEQ multiplex PCR, yet TCRdb's version contains in-frame clones alone and is incomplete. The repertoire holds under 300,000 clones, with 89% as singletons. The sequenced sample was peripheral blood. The source of these receptors is a man aged 50 to 59 with acute or convalescent COVID-19. CDR3s include the opening cysteine and the closing phenylalanine or tryptophan. A D gene is named only where the DNA matches it firmly. A clone size is listed for some rows: how often the clone was seen (once, few, many), or a class if it is expanded.

CDR3 DNA	CDR3 protein	V gene	D gene	J gene	clone size
TGTGCCAGCAGTTTAGGGTACCGGGGGGCTCCGAAGACCTACAATGAGCAGTTCTTC	CASSLGYRGAPKTYNEQFF	TRBV27	-	TRBJ2-1	once
TGTGCCACCAGCAGAGATGGGGGGGAGATCACAGATACGCAGTATTTT	CATSRDGGEITDTQYF	TRBV15	TRBD2	TRBJ2-3	-
TGTGCCAGCAGCGTGGGACAGGGGGACACTGAAGCTTTCTTT	CASSVGQGDTEAFF	TRBV9	TRBD1	TRBJ1-1	-
TGTGCCAGAAGCTTGGGAGGTGGCTACACCTTC	CARSLGGGYTF	TRBV5-3	-	TRBJ1-2	-
TGCGCCAGCAGCCAAGCGGGAGGCTTGATCTCTGGAAACACCATATATTTT	CASSQAGGLISGNTIYF	TRBV4-1	-	TRBJ1-3	once
TGTGCCAGCTCAAGACTAGCGGGGGGGCAGGACAATGAGCAGTTCTTC	CASSRLAGGQDNEQFF	TRBV18	TRBD2	TRBJ2-1	-
TGTGCCACTTCAGAGGGAGAGCAGTACTTC	CATSEGEQYF	TRBV6-5	-	TRBJ2-7	-
TGTGCCAGCAGCCAAGATGTCAGCGACTCCTACGAGCAGTACTTC	CASSQDVSDSYEQYF	TRBV14	-	TRBJ2-7	-
TGTGCCAGCAGCTTAATGGGCAGACCTCAAGAGACCCAGTACTTC	CASSLMGRPQETQYF	TRBV7-9	-	TRBJ2-5	-
TGTGCCAGCAGCGGCCCCGGGACAGGGGGCTACGAGCAGTACTTC	CASSGPGTGGYEQYF	TRBV9	TRBD1	TRBJ2-7	once
TGTGCCAGTAGTAAGACAGGGGGTGAGGAGACCCAGTACTTC	CASSKTGGEETQYF	TRBV19	TRBD1	TRBJ2-5	-
TGTGCCTTAAACCGGCAGGCGCCCGAAAAACTGTTTTTT	CALNRQAPEKLFF	TRBV30	-	TRBJ1-4	once
TGTGCCAGCAGTCCCGAGCAGGGGCGGACCTACAATGAGCAGTTCTTC	CASSPEQGRTYNEQFF	TRBV5-8	-	TRBJ2-1	-
TGTGCCAGTAGTATAGACCGGACAGGGGGCCTCTTGAACACTGAAGCTTTCTTT	CASSIDRTGGLLNTEAFF	TRBV19	TRBD1	TRBJ1-1	-
TGTGCCAGCAGCCCCCAGACTCTCCCCCAGTTCTTC	CASSPQTLPQFF	TRBV9	-	TRBJ2-1	few
TGTGCCAGCAGCGTAGCTAGCGGGGGGCCCAACACCGGGGAGCTGTTTTTT	CASSVASGGPNTGELFF	TRBV9	TRBD2	TRBJ2-2	-
TGTGCCAGCAGTTTTCTCCCCCGGACAGGGAGCTCCTACGAGCAGTACTTC	CASSFLPRTGSSYEQYF	TRBV27	TRBD1	TRBJ2-7	-
TGCAGTGTCGGACAGGGGATCGAGCAGTTCTTC	CSVGQGIEQFF	TRBV20-1	TRBD1	TRBJ2-1	-
TGTGCCACCAGTGCTCGACAGCCAGATACGCAGTATTTT	CATSARQPDTQYF	TRBV24-1	-	TRBJ2-3	-
TGTGCCAGCAGCCAAGATCAGGGCGTGTCTAGCACAGATACGCAGTATTTT	CASSQDQGVSSTDTQYF	TRBV3-1/TRBV3-2	-	TRBJ2-3	few
TGTGCCAGCAGTGGGCCGGGACAGGGTTGGGAGACCCAGTACTTC	CASSGPGQGWETQYF	TRBV27	TRBD1	TRBJ2-5	-
TGTGCCAGCAGTTACGGCGGGGGGATGGAGACCCAGTACTTC	CASSYGGGMETQYF	TRBV11-1	TRBD2	TRBJ2-5	-
TGTGCCAGCAGCCCGTCGAATGAAAAACTGTTTTTT	CASSPSNEKLFF	TRBV12-3/TRBV12-4	-	TRBJ1-4	-
TGTGCCAGCAGCGTAGGAGGGTACCAAGAGACCCAGTACTTC	CASSVGGYQETQYF	TRBV9	-	TRBJ2-5	-
TGTGCCAGCAGCCCCGCAGCTAACTATGGCTACACCTTC	CASSPAANYGYTF	TRBV7-6	-	TRBJ1-2	-
TGTGCCAGCAGTTTATGGGAACAGGGGCAGCAGTTCTTC	CASSLWEQGQQFF	TRBV28	TRBD1	TRBJ2-1	once
TGTGCCACCAGCAGAGATCTTGGCGGGGGGATGGCCGGGGAGCTGTTTTTT	CATSRDLGGGMAGELFF	TRBV15	TRBD2	TRBJ2-2	-
TGTGCCAGCAGCTCCGACAGGGGATGGGGCTACACCTTC	CASSSDRGWGYTF	TRBV5-8	TRBD1	TRBJ1-2	-
TGTGCCAGCAGCTCCCCGGGACTTGATCCACCCCTCCACTTT	CASSSPGLDPPLHF	TRBV7-2	-	TRBJ1-6	-
TGCGCCAGCAGCTTGGCACTAGCGGGGGGGCTTGGAGATACGCAGTATTTT	CASSLALAGGLGDTQYF	TRBV5-1	TRBD2	TRBJ2-3	-
TGCGCCAGCACCCCCGTGGGGGCTAGCAATCAGCCCCAGCATTTT	CASTPVGASNQPQHF	TRBV23-1	-	TRBJ1-5	-
TGTGCCAGCAGCTTAACTTCCGGGACAGGGATGGAGACCCAGTACTTC	CASSLTSGTGMETQYF	TRBV11-2	TRBD1	TRBJ2-5	few
TGTGCTAGTGGGGAGGGGCAGGTACTCTCTGGAAACACCATATATTTT	CASGEGQVLSGNTIYF	TRBV12-5	-	TRBJ1-3	-
TGTGCCAGCAATCTAGCGGGGGCCTACACCGGGGAGCTGTTTTTT	CASNLAGAYTGELFF	TRBV5-4	TRBD2	TRBJ2-2	-
TGTGCCAGCAGCCAAGATTGGACTAGCTACGAGCAGTACTTC	CASSQDWTSYEQYF	TRBV3-1/TRBV3-2	TRBD2	TRBJ2-7	-
TGTGCCAGCGGTGCGGGGGGGCAATTTGGCACAGATACGCAGTATTTT	CASGAGGQFGTDTQYF	TRBV6-6	TRBD2	TRBJ2-3	-
TGTGCCAGCGTAGGGGGTGGGAGGGCGAGGGTCACTGAAGCTTTCTTT	CASVGGGRARVTEAFF	TRBV27	-	TRBJ1-1	once
TGTGCCACCTTGACAGGGGGCGCGAGGAACACTGAAGCTTTCTTT	CATLTGGARNTEAFF	TRBV19	TRBD1	TRBJ1-1	-
TGTGCCAGTAGGGGGACCTCCTACGAGCAGTACTTC	CASRGTSYEQYF	TRBV2	-	TRBJ2-7	-
TGTGCCAGCAGTGTCACGAGGAGAGAGACCCAGTACTTC	CASSVTRRETQYF	TRBV6-6	-	TRBJ2-5	-
TGTGCCAGCAGTTACTCTCAGGGAAGGGCCGGGGAGCTGTTTTTT	CASSYSQGRAGELFF	TRBV6-5	-	TRBJ2-2	-
TGTGCCAGCATTCGGACAGGGCCAAGGGACACTGAAGCTTTCTTT	CASIRTGPRDTEAFF	TRBV2	TRBD1	TRBJ1-1	once
TGTGCCATCAGAAGTGGCAGGGGGGTGGGGAACACCGGGGAGCTGTTTTTT	CAIRSGRGVGNTGELFF	TRBV10-3	-	TRBJ2-2	-
TGTGCCAGCGGGGGCACTCCAAACACTGAAGCTTTCTTT	CASGGTPNTEAFF	TRBV9	-	TRBJ1-1	-
TGTGCCAGCAGTGAACACAGGGGGCGGGGGACTGAAGCTTTCTTT	CASSEHRGRGTEAFF	TRBV6-4	TRBD1	TRBJ1-1	-
TGTGCCAGCGCCGGACAGCTGAACACTGAAGCTTTCTTT	CASAGQLNTEAFF	TRBV18	-	TRBJ1-1	-
TGTGCCAGTAGCCAAGGAGGGAAGGGAAACACCATATATTTT	CASSQGGKGNTIYF	TRBV19	-	TRBJ1-3	once
TGTGCCAGCAGTATACAGATTGATCAGCCCCAGCATTTT	CASSIQIDQPQHF	TRBV6-5	-	TRBJ1-5	once
TGTGCCAGCTCGCTGAGGCAGGGGGCAGCCGGGGAGCTGTTTTTT	CASSLRQGAAGELFF	TRBV18	TRBD1	TRBJ2-2	-
TGTGCCACCAGCAGAGATCCCGCAGGGGCCTCCTACAATGAGCAGTTCTTC	CATSRDPAGASYNEQFF	TRBV15	-	TRBJ2-1	-
TGTGCCAGCATGGGCTCCCCCGCGGAGACCCAGTACTTC	CASMGSPAETQYF	TRBV28	-	TRBJ2-5	-
TGTGCCAGCAGCCAGGGGGTCTTATACAATGAGCAGTTCTTC	CASSQGVLYNEQFF	TRBV7-8	TRBD1	TRBJ2-1	once
TGTGCCAGCAGTGAGGCGGGTGGCAGCCTCTACGAGCAGTACTTC	CASSEAGGSLYEQYF	TRBV6-1	-	TRBJ2-7	-